These T cell receptor beta chains were read from a single sample in a study of tumor-infiltrating lymphocytes in glioblastoma multiforme. MiXCR, applied by TCRdb to the multiplex PCR reads, yields one record per CDR3 protein. The sample yields about 13,000 distinct CDR3 sequences, approximately 70% seen once. The sequencing sample was made of brain tumor tissue. These receptors all come from a male donor with glioblastoma. The CDR3 runs from the conserved cysteine through the conserved F or W. The D gene is left open where the match is weak. The size entry is marked missing in some rows and otherwise reads once, few, many or a size class.

size: -; V: TRBV7-9; J: TRBJ1-1; D: -; CDR3: CASNLRGEKSEAFF; DNA: TGTGCCAGCAACTTACGGGGGGAAAAGTCTGAAGCTTTCTTT
size: many; V: TRBV5-1; J: TRBJ2-1; D: TRBD2; CDR3: CASSSTGLGAYNEQFF; DNA: TGCGCCAGCAGCTCGACGGGACTAGGAGCCTACAATGAGCAGTTCTTC
size: -; V: TRBV11-2; J: TRBJ1-1; D: -; CDR3: CASSFAGNTEAFF; DNA: TGTGCCAGCAGCTTCGCGGGTAACACTGAAGCTTTCTTT
size: -; V: TRBV5-1; J: TRBJ2-3; D: TRBD2; CDR3: CASSLVRGRGVTTDTQYF; DNA: TGCGCCAGCAGCTTGGTTCGCGGGAGAGGGGTAACCACAGATACGCAGTATTTT
size: -; V: TRBV10-2; J: TRBJ1-1; D: -; CDR3: CASSEDQSAFF; DNA: TGCGCCAGCAGTGAGGATCAATCAGCTTTCTTT
size: -; V: TRBV6-5; J: TRBJ2-3; D: TRBD1; CDR3: CALGGGPRDTQYF; DNA: TGTGCCCTAGGGGGCGGTCCCAGAGATACTCAGTATTTT
size: many; V: TRBV5-1; J: TRBJ1-1; D: TRBD1; CDR3: CASSVGTGNTEAFF; DNA: TGCGCCAGCAGCGTTGGGACAGGAAACACTGAAGCTTTCTTT
size: -; V: TRBV6-5; J: TRBJ1-1; D: -; CDR3: CASSYEGGGEAFF; DNA: TGTGCCAGCAGTTACGAGGGGGGTGGTGAAGCTTTCTTT
size: -; V: TRBV11-2; J: TRBJ1-3; D: -; CDR3: CASSRNRRGSGNTIYF; DNA: TGTGCCAGCAGCCGTAACCGCCGGGGCTCTGGAAACACCATATATTTT
size: medium-sized; V: TRBV5-6; J: TRBJ2-2; D: TRBD1; CDR3: CASSLADRFDTGELFF; DNA: TGTGCCAGCAGCTTGGCGGACAGGTTCGACACCGGGGAGCTGTTTTTT
size: -; V: TRBV28; J: TRBJ1-5; D: TRBD1; CDR3: CASSLGRGPNQPQHF; DNA: TGTGCCAGCAGTTTAGGTAGGGGGCCCAATCAGCCCCAGCATTTT
size: -; V: TRBV29-1; J: TRBJ2-5; D: TRBD2; CDR3: CSVVLAGAETQYF; DNA: TGCAGCGTTGTCCTAGCGGGAGCGGAGACCCAGTACTTC
size: medium-sized; V: TRBV29-1; J: TRBJ2-3; D: -; CDR3: CSVGQGGDTQYF; DNA: TGCAGCGTAGGTCAGGGTGGGGATACGCAGTATTTT
size: -; V: TRBV20-1; J: TRBJ2-1; D: -; CDR3: CSAPGQTYNEQFF; DNA: TGCAGTGCCCCGGGTCAGACATACAATGAGCAGTTCTTC
size: once; V: TRBV6-5; J: TRBJ2-7; D: -; CDR3: CVSRYAKLGGGLKQYF; DNA: TGTGTCAGCCGTTACGCAAAACTTGGTGGGGGGCTCAAGCAGTACTTC
size: -; V: TRBV6-1; J: TRBJ1-5; D: -; CDR3: CASRAGTDSTDTQHF; DNA: TGTGCCAGCAGAGCCGGGACGGACAGTACAGATACGCAGCATTTT